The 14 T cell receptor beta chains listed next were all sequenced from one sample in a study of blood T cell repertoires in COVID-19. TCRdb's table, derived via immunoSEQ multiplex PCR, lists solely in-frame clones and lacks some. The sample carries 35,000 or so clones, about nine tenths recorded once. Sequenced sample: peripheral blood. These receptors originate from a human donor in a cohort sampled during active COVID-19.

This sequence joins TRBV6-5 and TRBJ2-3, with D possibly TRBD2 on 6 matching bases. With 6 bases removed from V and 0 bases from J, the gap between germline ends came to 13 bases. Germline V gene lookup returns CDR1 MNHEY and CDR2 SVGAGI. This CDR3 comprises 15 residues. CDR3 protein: CASSRDSPSTDTQYF. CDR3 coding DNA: TGTGCCAGCAGCCGGGACTCCCCTAGCACAGATACGCAGTATTTT.

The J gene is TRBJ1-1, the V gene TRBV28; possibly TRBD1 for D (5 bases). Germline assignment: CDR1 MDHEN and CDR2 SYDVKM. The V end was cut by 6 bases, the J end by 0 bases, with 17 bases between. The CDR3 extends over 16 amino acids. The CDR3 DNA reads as TGTGCCAGCAGCACTTCCAGCAGGGATGTGAACACTGAAGCTTTCTTT. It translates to CASSTSSRDVNTEAFF.

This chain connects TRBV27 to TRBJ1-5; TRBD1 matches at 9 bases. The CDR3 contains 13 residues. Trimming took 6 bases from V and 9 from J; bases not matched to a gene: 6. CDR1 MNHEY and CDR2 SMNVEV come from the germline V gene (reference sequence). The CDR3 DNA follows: TGTGCCAGCAGGGGACAGGGTCAAGGGCCCCAGCATTTT. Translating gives CASRGQGQGPQHF.

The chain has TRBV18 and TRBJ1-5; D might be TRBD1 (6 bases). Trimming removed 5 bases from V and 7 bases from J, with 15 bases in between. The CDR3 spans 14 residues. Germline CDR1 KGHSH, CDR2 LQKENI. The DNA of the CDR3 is TGTGCCAGCTCAAACGGGGGGGGCGGGCAGCCCCAGCATTTT. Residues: CASSNGGGGQPQHF.

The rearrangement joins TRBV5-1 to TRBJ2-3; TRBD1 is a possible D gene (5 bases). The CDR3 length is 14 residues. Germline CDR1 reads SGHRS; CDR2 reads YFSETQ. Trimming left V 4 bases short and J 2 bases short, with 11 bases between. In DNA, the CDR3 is TGCGCCAGCAGCCCCGGACAAGACACAGATACGCAGTATTTT. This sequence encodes CASSPGQDTDTQYF.

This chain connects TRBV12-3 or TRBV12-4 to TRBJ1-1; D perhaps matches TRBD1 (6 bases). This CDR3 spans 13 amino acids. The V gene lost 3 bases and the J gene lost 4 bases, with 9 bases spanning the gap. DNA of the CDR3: TGTGCCAGCAGTTTGGGGGCCATCACTGAAGCTTTCTTT. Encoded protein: CASSLGAITEAFF.

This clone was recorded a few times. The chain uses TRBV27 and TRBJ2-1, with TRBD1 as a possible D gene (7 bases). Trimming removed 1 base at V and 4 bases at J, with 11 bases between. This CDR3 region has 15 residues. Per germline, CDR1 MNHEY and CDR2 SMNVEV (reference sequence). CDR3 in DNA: TGTGCCAGCAGTTTATGGGGGGACAGATACAATGAGCAGTTCTTC. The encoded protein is CASSLWGDRYNEQFF.

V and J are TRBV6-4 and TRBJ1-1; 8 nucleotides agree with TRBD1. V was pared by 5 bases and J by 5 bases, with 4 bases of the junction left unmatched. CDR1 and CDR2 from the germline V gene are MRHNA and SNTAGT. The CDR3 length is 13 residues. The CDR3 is CASSTTGGTEAFF. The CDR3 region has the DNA TGTGCCAGCAGTACAACAGGGGGGACTGAAGCTTTCTTT.

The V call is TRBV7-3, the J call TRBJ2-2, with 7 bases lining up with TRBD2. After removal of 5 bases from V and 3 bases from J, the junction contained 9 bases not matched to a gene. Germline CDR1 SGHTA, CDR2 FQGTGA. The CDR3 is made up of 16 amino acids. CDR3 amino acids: CASSGTGTMDTGELFF. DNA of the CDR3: TGTGCCAGCAGCGGAACCGGGACTATGGACACCGGGGAGCTGTTTTTT.

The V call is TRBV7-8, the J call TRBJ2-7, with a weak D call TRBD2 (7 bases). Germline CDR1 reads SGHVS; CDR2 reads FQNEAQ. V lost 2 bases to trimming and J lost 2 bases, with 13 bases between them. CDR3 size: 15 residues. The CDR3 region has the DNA TGTGCCAGCAGCTTAAGGGGGACTAAGGCCTACGAGCAGTACTTC. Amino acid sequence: CASSLRGTKAYEQYF.

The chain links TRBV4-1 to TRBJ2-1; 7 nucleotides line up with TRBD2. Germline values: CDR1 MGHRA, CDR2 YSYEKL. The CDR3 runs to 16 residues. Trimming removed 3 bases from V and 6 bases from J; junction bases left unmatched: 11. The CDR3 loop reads CASSHPKGGRGNEQFF. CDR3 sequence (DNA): TGCGCCAGCAGCCACCCAAAGGGCGGGAGAGGCAATGAGCAGTTCTTC.

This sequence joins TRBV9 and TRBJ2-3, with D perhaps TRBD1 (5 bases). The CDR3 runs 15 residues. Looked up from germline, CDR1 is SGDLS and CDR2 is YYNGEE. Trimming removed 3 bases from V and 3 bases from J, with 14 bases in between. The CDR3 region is CASSAGQGRTDTQYF. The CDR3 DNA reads TGTGCCAGCAGCGCCGGCCAGGGTCGAACAGATACGCAGTATTTT.

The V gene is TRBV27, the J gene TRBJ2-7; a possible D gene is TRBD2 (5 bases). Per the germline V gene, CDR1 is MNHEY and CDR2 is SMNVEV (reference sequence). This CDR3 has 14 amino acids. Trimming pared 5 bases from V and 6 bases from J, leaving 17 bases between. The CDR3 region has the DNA TGTGCCAGCAGTACCGAGGGAGCCTTCGCCGAGCAGTACTTC. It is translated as CASSTEGAFAEQYF.

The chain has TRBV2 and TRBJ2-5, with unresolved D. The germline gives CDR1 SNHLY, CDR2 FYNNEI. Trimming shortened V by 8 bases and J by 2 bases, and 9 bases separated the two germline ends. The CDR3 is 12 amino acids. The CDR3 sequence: CASSRHQETQYF. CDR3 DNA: TGTGCCAGCTCTAGGCATCAAGAGACCCAGTACTTC. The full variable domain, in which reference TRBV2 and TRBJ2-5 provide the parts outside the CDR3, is EPEVTQTPSHQVTQMGQEVILRCVPISNHLYFYWYRQILGQKVEFLVSFYNNEISEKSEIFDDQFSVERPDGSNFTLKIRSTKLEDSAMYFCASSRHQETQYFGPGTRLLVL.